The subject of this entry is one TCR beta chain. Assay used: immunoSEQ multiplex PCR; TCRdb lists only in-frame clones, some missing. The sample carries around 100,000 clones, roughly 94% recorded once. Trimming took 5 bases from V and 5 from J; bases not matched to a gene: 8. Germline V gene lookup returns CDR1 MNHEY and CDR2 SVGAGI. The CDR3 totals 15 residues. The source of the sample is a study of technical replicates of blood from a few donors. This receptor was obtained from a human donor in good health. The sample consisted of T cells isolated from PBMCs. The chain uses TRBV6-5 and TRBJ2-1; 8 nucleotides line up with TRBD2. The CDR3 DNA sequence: TGTGCCAGCAGTGGCGGGAGGAATCCAGACAATGAGCAGTTCTTC. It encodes CASSGGRNPDNEQFF.